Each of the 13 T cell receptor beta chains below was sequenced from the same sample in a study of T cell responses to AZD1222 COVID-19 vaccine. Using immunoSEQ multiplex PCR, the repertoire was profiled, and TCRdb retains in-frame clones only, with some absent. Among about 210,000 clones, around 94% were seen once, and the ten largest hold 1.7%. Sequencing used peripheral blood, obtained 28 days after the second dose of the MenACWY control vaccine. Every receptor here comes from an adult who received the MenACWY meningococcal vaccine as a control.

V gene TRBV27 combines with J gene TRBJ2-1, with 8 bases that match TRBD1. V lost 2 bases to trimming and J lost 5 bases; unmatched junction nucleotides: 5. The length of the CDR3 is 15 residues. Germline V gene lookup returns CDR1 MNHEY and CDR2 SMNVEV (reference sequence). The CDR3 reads CASSLQSGGNNEQFF. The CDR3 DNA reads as TGTGCCAGCAGTTTACAGTCAGGGGGCAACAATGAGCAGTTCTTC.

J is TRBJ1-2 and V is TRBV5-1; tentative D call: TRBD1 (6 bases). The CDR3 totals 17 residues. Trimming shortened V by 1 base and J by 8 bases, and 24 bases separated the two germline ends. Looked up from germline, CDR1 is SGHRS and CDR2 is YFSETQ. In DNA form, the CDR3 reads TGCGCCAGCAGCTTGATTTCCACGGGCGATAAGGGGGAAGGCTACACCTTC. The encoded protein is CASSLISTGDKGEGYTF.

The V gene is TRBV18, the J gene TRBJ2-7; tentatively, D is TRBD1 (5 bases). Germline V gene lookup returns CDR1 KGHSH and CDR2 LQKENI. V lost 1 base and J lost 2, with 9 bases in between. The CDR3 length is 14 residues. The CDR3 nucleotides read TGTGCCAGCTCACCACAGGACATAACCTACGAGCAGTACTTC. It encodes CASSPQDITYEQYF.

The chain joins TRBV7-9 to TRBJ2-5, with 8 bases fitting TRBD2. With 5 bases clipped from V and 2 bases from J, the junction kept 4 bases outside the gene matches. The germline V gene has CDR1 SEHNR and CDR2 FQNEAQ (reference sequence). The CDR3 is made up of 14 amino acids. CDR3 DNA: TGTGCCAGCAGCCCCGGGGGGGGGCAAGAGACCCAGTACTTC. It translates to CASSPGGGQETQYF.

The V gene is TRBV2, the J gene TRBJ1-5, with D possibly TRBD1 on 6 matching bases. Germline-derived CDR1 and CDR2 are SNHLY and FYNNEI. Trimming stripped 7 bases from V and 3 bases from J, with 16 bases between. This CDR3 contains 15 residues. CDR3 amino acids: CASKKGGGVNQPQHF. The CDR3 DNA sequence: TGTGCCAGCAAAAAGGGGGGGGGCGTCAATCAGCCCCAGCATTTT. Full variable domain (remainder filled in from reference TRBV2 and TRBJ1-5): EPEVTQTPSHQVTQMGQEVILRCVPISNHLYFYWYRQILGQKVEFLVSFYNNEISEKSEIFDDQFSVERPDGSNFTLKIRSTKLEDSAMYFCASKKGGGVNQPQHFGDGTRLSIL.

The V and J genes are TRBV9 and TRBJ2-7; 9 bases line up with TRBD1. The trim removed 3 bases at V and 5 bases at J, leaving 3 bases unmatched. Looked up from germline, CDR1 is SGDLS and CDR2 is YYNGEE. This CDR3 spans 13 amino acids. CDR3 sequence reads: CASSERDRDEQYF. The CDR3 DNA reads TGTGCCAGCAGCGAGAGGGACAGGGACGAGCAGTACTTC.

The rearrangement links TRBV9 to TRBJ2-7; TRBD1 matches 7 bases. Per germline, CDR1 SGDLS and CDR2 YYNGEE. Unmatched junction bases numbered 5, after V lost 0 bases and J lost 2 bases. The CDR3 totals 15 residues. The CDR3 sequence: CASSVGQGSTYEQYF. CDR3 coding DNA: TGTGCCAGCAGCGTAGGACAGGGATCAACCTACGAGCAGTACTTC.

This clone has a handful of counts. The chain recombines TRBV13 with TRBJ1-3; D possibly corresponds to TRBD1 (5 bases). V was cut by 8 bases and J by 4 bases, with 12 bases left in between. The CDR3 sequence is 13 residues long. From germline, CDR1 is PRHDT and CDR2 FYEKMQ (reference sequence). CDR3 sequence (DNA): TGTGCCAGCCGCGCCGGGGGAGGAAACACCATATATTTT. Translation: CASRAGGGNTIYF.

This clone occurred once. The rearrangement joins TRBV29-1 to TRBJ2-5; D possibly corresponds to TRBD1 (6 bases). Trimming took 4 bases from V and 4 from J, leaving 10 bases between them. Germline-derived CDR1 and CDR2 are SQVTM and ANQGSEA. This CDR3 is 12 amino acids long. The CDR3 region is CSVVAGVETQYF. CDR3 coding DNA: TGCAGCGTTGTGGCAGGGGTAGAGACCCAGTACTTC.

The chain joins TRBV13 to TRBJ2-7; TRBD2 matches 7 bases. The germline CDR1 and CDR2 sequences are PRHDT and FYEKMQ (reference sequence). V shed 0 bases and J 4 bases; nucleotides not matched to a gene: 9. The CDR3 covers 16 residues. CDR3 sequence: CASSLGRSSGQYEQYF. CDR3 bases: TGTGCCAGCAGCTTAGGCCGGAGTAGCGGGCAATACGAGCAGTACTTC.

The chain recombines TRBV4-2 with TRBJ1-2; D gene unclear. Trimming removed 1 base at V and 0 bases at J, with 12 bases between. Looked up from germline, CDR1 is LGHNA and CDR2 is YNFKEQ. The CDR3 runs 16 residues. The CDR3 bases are TGTGCCAGCAGCCAAGCTCTCACGGTAGCTAACTATGGCTACACCTTC. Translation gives CASSQALTVANYGYTF.

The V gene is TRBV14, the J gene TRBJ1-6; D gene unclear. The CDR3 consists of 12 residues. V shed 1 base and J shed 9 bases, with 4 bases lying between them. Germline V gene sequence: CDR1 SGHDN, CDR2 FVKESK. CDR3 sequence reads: CASSQVRSPLHF. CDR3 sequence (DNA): TGTGCCAGCAGCCAAGTCCGTTCACCCCTCCACTTT.

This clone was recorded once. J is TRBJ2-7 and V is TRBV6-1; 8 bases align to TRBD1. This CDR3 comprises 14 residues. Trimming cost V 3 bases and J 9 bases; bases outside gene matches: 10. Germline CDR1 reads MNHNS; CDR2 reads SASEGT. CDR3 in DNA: TGTGCCAGCAGTGATTCCGGGACAGGAATAGTGCAGTACTTC. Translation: CASSDSGTGIVQYF.